The sequence of this T cell receptor beta chain was determined in a study of shared clonotypes between healthy human individuals (dated by TCRdb to 2018 to 2020). Notes on the research overall: Two women and a few men aged 18 to 49 years were included in the cohort. Per donor, three plates each were used for CD4 naive and CD4 memory, two for CD8 naive, and one for CD8 memory. Blood TCR repertoires of a handful of healthy adults were deeply sequenced to estimate repertoire size and the extent of clonotype sharing between individuals. To increase sequencing depth and limit assay-specific biases, TCR repertoire library preparation and sequencing were carried out by different laboratories using diverse techniques. Per donor, leukapheresis produced somewhere between about 0.94 and 8.9 billion PBMCs.

Comments on this clone: Its antigen remains undetermined. One base away there is no much larger clone; base qualities are not given.

Donors were healthy HIV-negative adults with no recently reported acute infections or vaccinations. Only Caucasian adults living in Nashville, Tennessee, USA were represented among the donors. CD4+ T cells were enriched through magnetic negative selection, after which naive cells were positively selected on CD45RA and the remaining negative fraction served as the memory subset. Blood was collected by leukapheresis, and PBMCs were isolated by Ficoll-Histopaque density gradient centrifugation and then cryopreserved in liquid nitrogen vapor phase. Analytical flow cytometry was used to check the purity and quantity of every magnetically sorted T cell population. Genomic DNA was isolated from each sorted fraction and quantified by UV absorbance on a Nanodrop 2000c. General findings and caveats noted by the study authors: Clonotypes shared by all four sorted-subset donors showed higher generation probabilities than non-shared clonotypes. Sharing across a few donors was observed for around 5% of naive CD4, under 4% of naive CD8, 2% to 2.5% of memory CD4, and less than 0.45% of memory CD8 clonotypes. Rarefaction of sorted-subset datasets indicated incomplete sequencing despite the large sequencing depth. Because the study included only a small number of donors, the genetic and exposure-history diversity represented was limited. Pairwise subsampling indicated that sequencing depth was expected to affect the degree of clonotype sharing among donors. Only blood was sampled, and tissue TCR repertoires likely differ from those in blood. Larger estimated clonotype richness was generally found for naive subsets than for memory subsets.

Looking up the germline V gene (reference sequence) yields CDR1 MNHEY and CDR2 SMNVEV. Here V drops 5 bases and J drops 4 bases, and the junction holds 10 bases not matched to any gene. The CDR3, from cysteine to phenylalanine, totals 15 residues. Only CDR3 DNA is held: 45 bases, read in frame from base 1. Using the deep immunoSEQ assay, multiplex PCR amplified TCR CDR3 regions from genomic DNA. Genomic DNA extracted from each cell subset was distributed evenly over all wells of several immunoSEQ 96-well plates, and each plate served as one replicate. For sorted subsets, about 200 ng genomic DNA, equal to 30,000 or so T cell genomes, was loaded into each replicate PCR. Purified libraries were quantified with a Qubit 3.0 fluorometer, sized on a Bioanalyzer 2100, and re-quantified with the KAPA Library Quantification kit. Every immunoSEQ 96-well plate was sequenced on a separate single-read 150-cycle Illumina NextSeq 550 flow cell. Concerning the study's data processing: Because the immunoSEQ output included only junctional sequences and no quality scores, the filtering could not be the same as the filtering used for full-length reads. Sequences were annotated with PyIR, a Python wrapper for IgBLAST v1.9, and V/J genes and CDR3 were assigned using IMGT germline references. Any read was removed if the V/J assignment was weak (E-value above 1e-6), the CDR3 was missing, or the read contained stop codons, out-of-frame junctions, or ambiguous translated residues. V3J clonotypes were defined as sequences sharing the same inferred V gene, J gene, and CDR3 amino acid sequence. Percentage overlap between repertoires was calculated by dividing the number of shared unique clonotypes by the size of the smaller repertoire. Repertoire richness was assessed with RTK rarefaction, the Chao1 estimator, and Recon v2.1 estimates of unobserved clonotypes. Generation probabilities were computed with OLGA for all TCRbeta clonotypes obtained by the gDNA method from four donors. Sourced from immuneACCESS, this table was stored by TCRdb with only in-frame sequences that have V and J called. A share of the clones is absent; for the studies checked, an unresolved V gene accounts for under half, and the remainder has no known explanation. V, J and clone size are taken as reported in that table, and D and trimming were inferred from the DNA itself. This sample lists roughly 2.6 million clones; 90% to 95% were detected once. Under 0.15% of the sample rests with the top ten.

The rearrangement joined TRBV27 to TRBJ2-5, and 7 bases in between align with TRBD1. The receptor was isolated from a man aged 18 to 29 in good health. The material sequenced was naive CD4+ T cells sorted from blood. According to the study, the label for this sample's cell subset or site signals: CD45RA+ positively selected. At the DNA level, the sequence is TGTGCCAGCAGTCCCTCCCCACAGGGGAGAGAGACCCAGTACTTC. It specifies CASSPSPQGRETQYF.